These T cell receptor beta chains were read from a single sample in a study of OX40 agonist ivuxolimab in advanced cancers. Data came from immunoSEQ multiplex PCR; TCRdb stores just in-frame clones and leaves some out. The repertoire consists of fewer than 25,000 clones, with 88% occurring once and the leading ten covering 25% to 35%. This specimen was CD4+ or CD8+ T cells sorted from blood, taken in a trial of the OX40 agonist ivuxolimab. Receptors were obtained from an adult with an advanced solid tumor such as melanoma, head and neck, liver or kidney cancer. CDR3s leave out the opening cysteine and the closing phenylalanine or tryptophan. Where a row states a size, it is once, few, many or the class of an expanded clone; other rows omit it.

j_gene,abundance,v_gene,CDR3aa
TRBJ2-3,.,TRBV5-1,ASSPRTGRDTDTQY
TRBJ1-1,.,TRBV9,ASSVGLSTEAF
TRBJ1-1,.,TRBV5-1,ASSSIGGNTEAF
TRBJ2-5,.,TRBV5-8,ASSLTGGEQETQY
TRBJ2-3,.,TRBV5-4,ASSLAGRLTDTQY
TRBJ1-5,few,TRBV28,ASSWGLQPQH
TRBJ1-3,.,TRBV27,ASARGDSGNTIY
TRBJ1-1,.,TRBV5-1,ASSGEVENTEAF
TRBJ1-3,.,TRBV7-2,ASSLKESSGNTIY
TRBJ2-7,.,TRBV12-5,ASGSPEGSLQGIDYEQY
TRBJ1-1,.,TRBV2,ASSEGPGVWTEAF
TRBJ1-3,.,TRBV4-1,ASSQPRQGTGNTIY
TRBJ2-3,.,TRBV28,ASSPISGGITDTQY
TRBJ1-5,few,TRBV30,AYTRDRLQPQH
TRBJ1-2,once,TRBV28,ASNTPGDIRFNYGYT
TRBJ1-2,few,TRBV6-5,ATKPTAAGGYGYT
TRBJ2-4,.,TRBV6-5,ASRLRRGNIQY
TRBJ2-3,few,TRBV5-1,ASSFGEKSTDTQY
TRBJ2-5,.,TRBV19,ASSGDRIETQY
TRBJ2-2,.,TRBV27,ASSFQGLNTGELF
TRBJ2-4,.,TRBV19,ASSYGAKNIQY
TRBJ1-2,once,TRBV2,ASSEPSGGYGYT
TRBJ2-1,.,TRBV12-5,ASGEGPGSYNEQF
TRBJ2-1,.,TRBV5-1,ASSSRLARDSYNEQF
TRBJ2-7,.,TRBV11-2,ASSPGRGLAGVAYEQY
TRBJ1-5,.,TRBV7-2,ASSLKARGSNQPQH
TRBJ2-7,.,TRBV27,ASSSTPASSLSYEQY
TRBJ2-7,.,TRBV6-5,ASSPDRRVSYEQY
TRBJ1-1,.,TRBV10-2,ASSESTANTEAF
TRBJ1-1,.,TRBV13,ASSPTGRGFRLVNTEAF
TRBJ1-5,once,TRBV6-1,ASSDLGTMSGPQH
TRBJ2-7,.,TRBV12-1,ASSLEHYEQY
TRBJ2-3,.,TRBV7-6,ASSLPSGLAGDTQY
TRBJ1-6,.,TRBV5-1,ASSLAGVSDNSPLH
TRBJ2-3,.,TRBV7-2,ASSLEGEAQY
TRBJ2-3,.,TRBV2,ASSEDGLWAGKGDTQY
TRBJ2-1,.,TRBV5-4,AGATGQGLYNEQF
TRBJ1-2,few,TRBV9,ASSAVSTGGGFNGYT
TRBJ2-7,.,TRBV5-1,ASSSRGPSSYEQY
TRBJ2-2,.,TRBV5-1,ASRSGTDTGELF
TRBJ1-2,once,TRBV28,ASTTPGQGYGYT
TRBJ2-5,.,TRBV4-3,ASSQDSPRGGPTLQETQY
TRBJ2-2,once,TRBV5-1,ASSFGTSGRRSTGELF
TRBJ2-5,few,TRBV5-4,ASSLSGGPQETQY
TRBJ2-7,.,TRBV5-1,ASSFLAGGGEQY
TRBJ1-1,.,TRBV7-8,ASSSTGPGAEAF
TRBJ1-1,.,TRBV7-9,ASSLISVNTEAF
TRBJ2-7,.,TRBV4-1,ASSQSTAGPPYEQY
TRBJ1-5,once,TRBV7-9,ASSLSGGEGQPQH
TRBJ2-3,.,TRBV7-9,ASSFVGQRETQY
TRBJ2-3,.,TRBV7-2,ASSLGLAGGPVDTQY